This T cell receptor (beta chain) was profiled in a study of cytomegalovirus exposure and HLA in healthy donors. Study context: Roughly 180 million T cells yielded 100 million to 130 million unique TCR beta sequences, as an earlier analysis found. Study conclusions and caveats: Researchers catalogued 150 or so TCR beta chains as cytomegalovirus-associated. Presence/absence analyses treated sequencing depth as roughly uniform across donors. Earlier analysis found most TCR beta V segments productive about 87% or about 30% of the time.

The PCR had 60 Vbeta and 13 Jbeta primers. Generated by immunoSEQ multiplex PCR, the TCRdb table keeps only in-frame clones and is missing some. The table lists around 150,000 clones, roughly 84% of them singletons. Germline assignment: CDR1 SEHNR and CDR2 FQNEAQ (reference sequence). Trimming cost V 1 base and J 4 bases, with 9 bases left between them. The CDR3 length is 14 residues. Turning to this clone: Antigen specificity is unknown.

The sample comprised PBMCs. The V gene is TRBV7-9, the J gene TRBJ2-3; no definite D call. The receptor was derived from a man aged 50 to 59 in good health and CMV-seropositive. CDR3 in amino acids: CASSLVNSADTQYF. In DNA form, the CDR3 reads TGTGCCAGCAGCTTAGTTAACTCGGCAGATACGCAGTATTTT.